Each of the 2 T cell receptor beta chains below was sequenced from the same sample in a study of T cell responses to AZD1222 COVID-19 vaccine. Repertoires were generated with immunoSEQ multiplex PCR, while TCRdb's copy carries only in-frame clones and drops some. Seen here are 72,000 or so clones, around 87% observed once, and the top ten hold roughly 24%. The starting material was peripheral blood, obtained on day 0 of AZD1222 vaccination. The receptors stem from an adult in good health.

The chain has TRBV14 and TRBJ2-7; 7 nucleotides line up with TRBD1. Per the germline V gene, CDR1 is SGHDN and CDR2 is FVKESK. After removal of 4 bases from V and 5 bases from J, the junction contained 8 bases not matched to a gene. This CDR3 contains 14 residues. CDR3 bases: TGTGCCAGCAGCCGTAACAGGGGAACCCACGAGCAGTACTTC. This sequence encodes CASSRNRGTHEQYF.

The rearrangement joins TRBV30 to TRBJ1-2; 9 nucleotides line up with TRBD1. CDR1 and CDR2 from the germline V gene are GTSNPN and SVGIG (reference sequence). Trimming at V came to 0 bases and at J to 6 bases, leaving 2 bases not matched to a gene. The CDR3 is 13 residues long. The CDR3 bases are TGTGCCTGGAGTGTAACAGGGGGCAATGGCTACACCTTC. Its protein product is CAWSVTGGNGYTF.